This TCR beta chain came from a study of blood T cell repertoires in COVID-19. Study information: The samples span acute and convalescent COVID-19 from the United States, Italy and Spain.

This CDR3 is built from 15 residues. The V gene's germline CDR1 is MNHEY and CDR2 SMNVEV (reference sequence). V was clipped by 8 bases and J by 2 bases; unmatched bases: 6. Source study methods: Reference gene primers were amplified, and this amplification served to estimate nucleated cell counts. Using immunoSEQ multiplex PCR, the repertoire was profiled, and TCRdb retains in-frame clones only, with some absent. The V and J calls and clone size were taken over from that table, and D and trimming were inferred from the DNA. The data hold around 420,000 clones, with 70% to 90% observed a single time.

The sequencing sample was made of PBMCs or T cells enriched from blood (not recorded which). The rearrangement links TRBV27 to TRBJ2-5; 12 nucleotides align to TRBD2. This clonotype was obtained from a woman in her thirties or forties with acute COVID-19. The CDR3 sequence: CASRSSGGVQETQYF. The CDR3, as DNA: TGTGCCAGCCGCTCTAGCGGGGGGGTTCAAGAGACCCAGTACTTC.